The clone carrying this T cell receptor (beta chain) was counted between two and nine times. Its target is unknown. These data come from a study of blood T cells in healthy people across ages. Overall study findings and caveats: Aged donors had fewer naive CD4+ cells and lower diversity than long-lived donors. The lack of PBMC sorting stopped any conclusive naive versus antigen-experienced comparison. Estimated diversity across one million T cells was deemed an underestimate.

A second PCR, run for roughly 6 to 11 cycles, used a sample-barcoded 5' primer plus a J-beta primer mix. TCRdb analysed the 5' RACE reads with MiXCR anew, one entry per CDR3 protein. Of more than 700,000 distinct CDR3 sequences detected, around half appear once; the ten largest clones hold around 41%. Between the trimmed V and J ends, which lost 0 bases and 8 bases, there was a span of 17 bases. Germline-derived CDR1 and CDR2 are DFQATT and SNEGSKA (reference sequence). The CDR3 consists of 15 residues. The TCR sequence derives from a man older than 75 in good health. Sample: blood. This chain joins TRBV20-1 and TRBJ2-1; D possibly uses TRBD1 or TRBD2 (5 bases each). This CDR3 is CSARDRARDGYEQFF. In nucleotides, the CDR3 is TGCAGTGCTAGAGACCGGGCCAGGGACGGCTATGAGCAGTTCTTC.